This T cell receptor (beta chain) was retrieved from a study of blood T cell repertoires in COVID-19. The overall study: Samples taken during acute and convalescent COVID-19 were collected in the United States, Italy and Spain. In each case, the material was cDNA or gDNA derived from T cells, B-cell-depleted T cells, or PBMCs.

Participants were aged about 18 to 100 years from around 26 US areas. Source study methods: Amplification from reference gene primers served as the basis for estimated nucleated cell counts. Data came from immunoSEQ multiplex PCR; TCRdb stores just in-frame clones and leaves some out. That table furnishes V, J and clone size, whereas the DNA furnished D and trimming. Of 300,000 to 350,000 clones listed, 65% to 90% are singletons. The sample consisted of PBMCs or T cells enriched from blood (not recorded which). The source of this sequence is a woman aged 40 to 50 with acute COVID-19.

The CDR3 sequence: CASSQVSANTGELFF. CDR3 sequence (DNA): TGTGCCAGCAGCCAAGTTTCGGCGAACACCGGGGAGCTGTTTTTT. The chain couples TRBV14 to TRBJ2-2; D is ambiguous. V lost 1 base, J lost 0 bases, and 6 bases lay in between. This CDR3 is built from 15 residues. The germline gives CDR1 SGHDN, CDR2 FVKESK.